Listed here is a single T cell receptor beta chain. Its antigen remains unknown. The data stem from a study of CD8 T cells in Susac syndrome. Overall study context: When blood was drawn, the patients with Susac syndrome were therapy-naive, on corticosteroids, or on intravenous immunoglobulin alone. Findings and caveats of the study: As acknowledged by the study, its TCR sequencing and HLA analysis included a relatively small number of individuals.

RNA, at about 0.45 to 1 ug, was reverse transcribed with random hexamers. An immunoSEQ multiplex PCR generated amplified TCR beta CDR3 products spanning 54 Vbeta and 13 Jbeta. TCRdb itself ran the immunoSEQ multiplex PCR reads through MiXCR, one entry per CDR3 protein. Here the sample spans nearly 110,000 distinct CDR3 sequences, 94% being singletons. This CDR3 contains 13 residues. CDR1 and CDR2 (germline): SGHTS, YDEGEE. The germline V and J ends were trimmed by 10 bases and 0 bases, with 14 bases remaining between them. Input material: CD8+ T cells from PBMCs. The chain employs TRBV5-8 and TRBJ2-7, with D perhaps matching TRBD1 (6 bases). The sequence was collected from a human donor with Susac syndrome. CDR3 DNA sequence: TGTGCCCAAACGGACAGTCCCTCCTACGAGCAGTACTTC. It translates to CAQTDSPSYEQYF.